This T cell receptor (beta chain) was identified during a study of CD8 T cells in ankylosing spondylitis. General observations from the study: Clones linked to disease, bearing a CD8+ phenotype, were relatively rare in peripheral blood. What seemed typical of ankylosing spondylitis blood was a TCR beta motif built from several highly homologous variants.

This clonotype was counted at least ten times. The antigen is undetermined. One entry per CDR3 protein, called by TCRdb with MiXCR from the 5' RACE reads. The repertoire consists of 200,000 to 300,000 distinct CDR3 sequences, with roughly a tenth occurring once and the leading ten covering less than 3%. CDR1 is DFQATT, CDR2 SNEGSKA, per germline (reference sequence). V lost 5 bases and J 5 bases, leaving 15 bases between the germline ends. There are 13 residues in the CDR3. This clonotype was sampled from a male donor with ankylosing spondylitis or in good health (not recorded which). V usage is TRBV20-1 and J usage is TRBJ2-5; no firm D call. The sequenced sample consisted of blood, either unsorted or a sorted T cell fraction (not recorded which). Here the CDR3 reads CSADGRKAETQYF. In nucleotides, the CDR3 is TGCAGTGCTGACGGTAGAAAGGCGGAGACCCAGTACTTC.